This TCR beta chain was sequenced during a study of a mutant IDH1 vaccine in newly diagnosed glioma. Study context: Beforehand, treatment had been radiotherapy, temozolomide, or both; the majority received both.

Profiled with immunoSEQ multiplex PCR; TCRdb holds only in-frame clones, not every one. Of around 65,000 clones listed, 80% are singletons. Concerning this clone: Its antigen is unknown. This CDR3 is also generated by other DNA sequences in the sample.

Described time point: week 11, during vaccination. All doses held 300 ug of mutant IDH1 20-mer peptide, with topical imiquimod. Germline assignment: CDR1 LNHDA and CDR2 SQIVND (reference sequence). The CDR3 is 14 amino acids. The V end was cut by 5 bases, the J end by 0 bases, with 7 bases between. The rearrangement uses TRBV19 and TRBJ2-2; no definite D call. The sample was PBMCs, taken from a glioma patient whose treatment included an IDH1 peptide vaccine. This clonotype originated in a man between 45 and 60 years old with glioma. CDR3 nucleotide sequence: TGTGCCAGTAGTTGGGCAGCGAACACCGGGGAGCTGTTTTTT. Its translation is CASSWAANTGELFF.